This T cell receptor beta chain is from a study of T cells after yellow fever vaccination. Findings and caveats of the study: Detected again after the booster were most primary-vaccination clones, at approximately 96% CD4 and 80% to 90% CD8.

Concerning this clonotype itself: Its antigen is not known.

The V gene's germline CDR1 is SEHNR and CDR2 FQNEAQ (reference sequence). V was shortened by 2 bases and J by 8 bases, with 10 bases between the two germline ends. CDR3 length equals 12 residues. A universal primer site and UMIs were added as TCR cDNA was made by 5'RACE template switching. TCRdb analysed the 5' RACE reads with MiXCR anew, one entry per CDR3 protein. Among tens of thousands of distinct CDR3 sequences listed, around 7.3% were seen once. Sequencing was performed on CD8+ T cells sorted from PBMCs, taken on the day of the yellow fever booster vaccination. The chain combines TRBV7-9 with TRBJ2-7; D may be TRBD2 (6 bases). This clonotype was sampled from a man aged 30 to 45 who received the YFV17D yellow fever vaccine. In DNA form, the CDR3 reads TGTGCCAGCAGCTTACACGGAGGGAAGCAGTACTTC. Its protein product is CASSLHGGKQYF.